The present TCR beta chain was sequenced within a study of T cells in Graves' hyperthyroidism and ophthalmopathy. Study information: Peripheral blood specimens were obtained at initial diagnosis, prior to any treatment. Notes on the study in general: Ophthalmopathy onset followed model prediction by a median roughly 6 months.

The study left out patients who had uncontrolled infection, other autoimmune disease, pregnancy or lactation. For the diagnoses, clinical symptoms, serum thyroxine and TRAb, thyroid ultrasound and orbital computed tomography were used. Ten or more counts support this clonotype. Antigen unknown. The CDR3 spans 12 residues. Germline CDR1 is SGHVS and CDR2 is FQNEAQ. V dropped 6 bases and J dropped 5 bases, with 8 bases sitting between them. It was RNA transcripts that yielded the amplified TCR beta CDR3 regions. HTBI primers were employed in a first-round RT-PCR of the TCR CDR3. TCRdb itself ran the multiplex PCR reads through MiXCR, one entry per CDR3 protein. The table has 600,000 to 650,000 distinct CDR3 sequences, around 21% seen once.

The TCR was taken from a man aged 30 to 39 with Graves' ophthalmopathy. Sequencing was done on a sample of blood. V usage is TRBV7-8 and J usage is TRBJ2-1; D not resolved. CDR3 sequence (DNA): TGTGCCAGCAGAGACCGGAACAATGAGCAGTTCTTC. It encodes CASRDRNNEQFF.